These 23 T cell receptor beta chains were sequenced from one sample in a study of Tregs in tolerant kidney transplant recipients. Sequencing used immunoSEQ multiplex PCR; TCRdb keeps in-frame clones, though not all of them. This table holds about 6,300 clones. Mixed chimerism was transient after nonmyeloablative marrow transplants from related graft donors. The sequencing used CD4+ T cells from blood (PBMCs), collected 6 months after the transplant. The receptors derive from a human patient who received a combined kidney and bone marrow transplant. Some T cells may be provided by the graft donor.

A word on this clone: The missing CDR3 end, 3 residues past where the read stops, is filled in from the germline J gene. V is TRBV6-2 or TRBV6-3 and J is TRBJ1-2; 10 positions match TRBD1. V gave up 2 bases and J gave up 5 bases; unmatched junction bases: 5. The germline V gene encodes CDR1 MNHEY and CDR2 SVGEGT. The CDR3 is made up of 15 amino acids. CDR3 sequence reads: CASSYPTGGVYGYTF. The CDR3 bases that were read are TGTGCCAGCAGTTACCCGACAGGGGGCGTTTATGGC.

The CDR3 DNA, read in part, is TGTGCCAGCAGTGACCGACAGGGGGCTAAGGAGACC. This encodes CASSDRQGAKET. The entire CDR3 protein reads CASSDRQGAKETQYF. The gene calls are TRBV25-1 and TRBJ2-5; 10 positions agree with TRBD1. The CDR3 goes on 3 residues after the read ends, and that part is filled in from the germline J gene. Germline V gene lookup returns CDR1 MGHDK and CDR2 SYGVNS. The CDR3 length is 15 residues. V dropped 3 bases and J dropped 5; count of bases not matched to a gene: 6.

Points on this clone: The read finishes 3 residues shy of the CDR3 end, and the germline J gene is used to complete it. The chain uses TRBV20-1 and TRBJ2-7, with TRBD2 identical over 11 bases. The V segment lost 5 bases and the J segment 0 bases; nucleotides outside the gene matches: 3. Germline CDR1 reads DFQATT; CDR2 reads SNEGSKA (reference sequence). The CDR3 is 14 amino acids. CDR3 DNA (partial): TGCAGTGCTGACGGGACTAGCGGCTCCTACGAG. Translated, it gives CSADGTSGSYE. From start to end, the CDR3 is CSADGTSGSYEQYF.

About this clone itself: The CDR3 end lies 3 residues beyond the end of the read and is filled in from the germline J gene. J is TRBJ1-6 and V is TRBV7-3, with 8 bases aligning to TRBD1. Germline V lookup: CDR1 SGHTA, CDR2 FQGTGA. This CDR3 is built from 16 residues. Trimming cost V 5 bases and J 6 bases; bases outside gene matches: 9. The CDR3 sequence is CASSAQGGWTNSPLHF. The part of the CDR3 DNA that was read is TGTGCCAGCAGCGCACAGGGGGGGTGGACTAATTCACCC.

A note on this clone: The CDR3 end is not reached by the read, which stops 3 residues before it; the germline J gene fills it in. The chain recombines TRBV5-1 with TRBJ2-7; TRBD2 matches 15 bases. J gave up 0 bases and V 4 bases, and 8 bases lay outside the gene matches. CDR3 length: 18 amino acids. Per the germline V gene, CDR1 is SGHRS and CDR2 is YFSETQ. The CDR3 region is CASSAGTSGRRSSYEQYF. Incomplete CDR3 DNA: TGCGCCAGCAGCGCCGGGACTAGCGGGAGGAGGAGCTCCTACGAG.

Of note for this clone: The read terminates 3 residues ahead of where the CDR3 ends, so the germline J gene completes it. V and J are TRBV7-2 and TRBJ1-2, with TRBD1 as a possible D gene (5 bases). This CDR3 contains 15 residues. Germline V gene lookup returns CDR1 SGHTA and CDR2 FQGNSA. The germline V and J ends were trimmed by 5 bases and 4 bases, with 17 bases remaining between them. CDR3 bases read: TGTGCCAGCAGCCAAGGGGTAGGGACTGGCTATGGC. Translated, it gives CASSQGVGTGYG. The entire CDR3 protein reads CASSQGVGTGYGYTF.

About this clone itself: The read falls 3 residues short of the CDR3 end, and the missing part is taken from the germline J gene. The chain carries TRBV2 and TRBJ1-1; D remains ambiguous. V was shortened by 3 bases and J by 5 bases, with 16 bases between the two germline ends. This CDR3 comprises 15 residues. Per germline, CDR1 SNHLY and CDR2 FYNNEI. The CDR3: CASSESSVFWTEAFF. Incomplete CDR3 DNA: TGTGCCAGCAGTGAGTCCAGTGTATTTTGGACTGAA.

The CDR3 sequence: CASSLMSFRYEQYF. The part of the CDR3 DNA that was read is TGTGCCAGCAGTTTGATGTCTTTTAGATACGAG. This sequence joins TRBV28 and TRBJ2-7, with D uncertain. The read terminates 3 residues ahead of where the CDR3 ends, so the germline J gene completes it. CDR1 is MDHEN, CDR2 SYDVKM, per germline. V lost 3 bases, J lost 4 bases, and 13 bases lay in between. CDR3 length equals 14 residues.

By frequency, this clone is medium-sized. The junction differs from germline at one of its ends, possibly a read error. This chain's CDR3 is CASSQTTGLGTDTQYF. CDR3 DNA, as far as it was read: TGCGCCAGCAGCCAAACAACGGGACTTGGTACAGATACG. V gene TRBV4-2 combines with J gene TRBJ2-3; perhaps TRBD2 as D (6 bases). The read ends 3 residues before the CDR3 terminus; that terminus is restored from the germline J gene. Germline assignment: CDR1 LGHNA and CDR2 YNFKEQ. CDR3 length: 16 residues.

Of note for this clone: The read halts 3 residues ahead of the CDR3 end, with the missing end drawn from the germline J gene. The J gene is TRBJ1-1, the V gene TRBV10-2; 9 nucleotides align to TRBD1. After removal of 5 bases from V and 3 bases from J, the junction contained 10 bases not matched to a gene. CDR1 is WSHSY, CDR2 SAAADI, per germline. This CDR3 region has 16 residues. CDR3 DNA, as far as it was read: TGCGCCAGCAGTTGGCCGGGACAGGGAGGGGACACTGAA. Translation: CASSWPGQGGDTE. The CDR3 as a whole reads CASSWPGQGGDTEAFF.

With regard to this clone: The read gets to within 3 residues of the CDR3 end, and the germline J gene fills in the rest. The J gene is TRBJ2-3, the V gene TRBV19; 9 nucleotides align to TRBD1. There are 16 residues in the CDR3. Germline values: CDR1 LNHDA, CDR2 SQIVND (reference sequence). Trimming took 5 bases from V and 0 from J; bases not matched to a gene: 6. CDR3 loop: CASSGGQGRSTDTQYF. The CDR3 DNA, read in part, is TGTGCCAGTAGTGGGGGACAGGGAAGAAGCACAGATACG.

A note on this clone: The missing CDR3 end, 3 residues past where the read stops, is filled in from the germline J gene. The chain recombines TRBV20-1 with TRBJ2-1, with 7 bases lining up with TRBD2. The CDR3 has 17 residues. J was trimmed by 0 bases and V by 0 bases; bases with no gene match: 8. The germline CDR1 and CDR2 sequences are DFQATT and SNEGSKA (reference sequence). The CDR3 region is CSAREALATPSYNEQFF. The CDR3 DNA, read in part, is TGCAGTGCTAGAGAAGCACTAGCGACTCCCTCCTACAATGAG.

Details on this clone: The sequenced fragment ends 3 residues before the CDR3 boundary, so the rest is inferred from the germline J gene. The V call is TRBV2, the J call TRBJ2-7; perhaps TRBD2 as D (6 bases). The V gene's germline CDR1 is SNHLY and CDR2 FYNNEI. The CDR3 loop spans 14 amino acids. V lost 7 bases and J lost 3, with 16 bases in between. CDR3 region: CASILGWGDYEQYF. The sequenced CDR3 bases are TGTGCCAGCATCCTGGGATGGGGGGACTACGAG.

Incomplete CDR3 DNA: TGTGCCAGCTCGGGACAGGTGAGGCGGGAGGGATACAATGAG. Protein sequence: CASSGQVRREGYNE. The whole CDR3 is CASSGQVRREGYNEQFF. The V call is TRBV6-2 or TRBV6-3, the J call TRBJ2-1, with D possibly TRBD2 on 9 matching bases. Read sequence stops 3 residues before the CDR3 end, and the germline J gene provides the missing end. The length of the CDR3 is 17 residues. The V end lost 8 bases, the J end lost 4 bases, and 24 bases lay between the germline ends. The germline CDR1 and CDR2 sequences are MNHEY and SVGEGT.

Regarding this clone: Sequencing ends 3 residues short of the CDR3 end; the germline J gene provides the rest. V and J are TRBV28 and TRBJ2-7; the match to TRBD2 covers 7 bases. This CDR3 region has 15 residues. Trimming removed 5 bases from V and 4 bases from J; junction bases left unmatched: 11. CDR1 and CDR2 (germline): MDHEN, SYDVKM. The sequenced part of the CDR3 DNA is TGTGCCAGCAGTCACCTCTCCGGGACTACTTACGAG. This codes for CASSHLSGTTYE. The full CDR3 reads CASSHLSGTTYEQYF. The full variable domain, rest sourced from reference TRBV28 and TRBJ2-7, is DVKVTQSSRYLVKRTGEKVFLECVQDMDHENMFWYRQDPGLGLRLIYFSYDVKMKEKGDIPEGYSVSREKKERFSLILESASTNQTSMYLCASSHLSGTTYEQYFGPGTRLTVT.

On this clone itself: Coverage ceases 3 residues before the CDR3 finishes, and the germline J gene fills in the end. The rearrangement links TRBV20-1 to TRBJ2-7; 9 bases fit TRBD1. Germline V gene sequence: CDR1 DFQATT, CDR2 SNEGSKA (reference sequence). The CDR3 runs 12 residues. The trim removed 5 bases at V and 3 bases at J, leaving 2 bases unmatched. The part of the CDR3 DNA that was read is TGCAGTGCTCCGGACAGGGGCTACGAG. Translated: CSAPDRGYE. The complete CDR3 sequence is CSAPDRGYEQYF.

Measured by frequency, this clone is medium-sized. CDR3 protein: CASSIGGLGANVLTF. The CDR3 bases that were read are TGTGCCAGTAGTATAGGGGGGCTTGGGGCCAACGTC. The V and J genes are TRBV19 and TRBJ2-6; D is possibly TRBD1 (6 bases). The missing CDR3 end, 3 residues past where the read stops, is filled in from the germline J gene. Germline values: CDR1 LNHDA, CDR2 SQIVND (reference sequence). V was trimmed by 1 base and J by 3 bases, leaving 7 bases between them. The CDR3 extends over 15 amino acids.

The CDR3 DNA, read in part, is TGTGCCAGCAGTTTATCCCCTAGGGCGGGGAACTATGGC. Translating it yields CASSLSPRAGNYG. The complete CDR3 sequence is CASSLSPRAGNYGYTF. The V gene is TRBV27, the J gene TRBJ1-2; D not resolved. The DNA ends 3 residues before the CDR3 does, and the rest of the CDR3 is filled in from the germline J gene. Germline-derived CDR1 and CDR2 are MNHEY and SMNVEV (reference sequence). V lost 0 bases, J lost 2 bases, and 13 bases lay in between. The CDR3 covers 16 residues.

This clone is deemed medium-sized by its frequency. The read finishes 3 residues shy of the CDR3 end, and the germline J gene is used to complete it. This chain joins TRBV20-1 and TRBJ1-6, with unresolved D. V dropped 1 base and J dropped 5 bases, with 12 bases sitting between them. This CDR3 has 15 amino acids. The germline CDR1 and CDR2 sequences are DFQATT and SNEGSKA (reference sequence). The CDR3: CSARGDQRDNSPLHF. The covered CDR3 bases are TGCAGTGCTAGAGGTGATCAGAGGGATAATTCACCC.

As for this clone: Coverage ceases 3 residues before the CDR3 finishes, and the germline J gene fills in the end. The V and J genes are TRBV9 and TRBJ2-5; no firm D call. Germline V gives CDR1 SGDLS, CDR2 YYNGEE. The CDR3 totals 13 residues. With 3 bases removed from V and 4 bases from J, the gap between germline ends came to 10 bases. The CDR3 spells CASSGPRGETQYF. The covered CDR3 bases are TGTGCCAGCAGCGGCCCGAGAGGAGAGACC.

A word on this clone: The sequence runs out 3 residues before the end of the CDR3; the remainder is reconstructed from the germline J gene. The chain has TRBV2 and TRBJ2-3, with TRBD1 matching over 7 bases. V lost 7 bases and J lost 6; bases outside the gene matches: 7. Germline V gives CDR1 SNHLY, CDR2 FYNNEI. The CDR3 consists of 13 residues. This CDR3 is CASNKGQSDTQYF. The CDR3 bases that were read are TGTGCCAGCAACAAGGGACAGTCCGATACG.

About this clone: The CDR3 extends 3 residues past the end of the read, so its final part is completed from the germline J gene. The chain carries TRBV14 and TRBJ2-1, with TRBD1 matching 7 bases. V shed 0 bases and J 1 base; nucleotides not matched to a gene: 3. The CDR3 contains 16 residues. The germline V gene encodes CDR1 SGHDN and CDR2 FVKESK. CDR3 amino acids: CASSQEQGISYNEQFF. CDR3 bases read: TGTGCCAGCAGCCAAGAACAGGGGATATCCTACAATGAG.

A note on this clone: The CDR3 extends 3 residues past the end of the read, so its final part is completed from the germline J gene. The V and J genes are TRBV20-1 and TRBJ2-3, with D possibly being TRBD2 (5 bases). CDR1 is DFQATT and CDR2 is SNEGSKA in the germline V gene (reference sequence). Trimming took off 3 bases at V and 0 bases at J, with 16 bases between the two ends. CDR3 length: 16 amino acids. CDR3 bases read: TGCAGTGCTAGGGTGCGTGAGCGGAGTAGCACAGATACG. Protein sequence: CSARVRERSSTDT. The CDR3, in full, reads CSARVRERSSTDTQYF.